This T cell receptor (beta chain) comes out of a study of T cell changes during pregnancy in multiple sclerosis. The data were produced by immunoSEQ multiplex PCR, yet TCRdb's version contains in-frame clones alone and is incomplete. The repertoire holds some 49,000 clones, with 90% as singletons. CDR1 is SNHLY, CDR2 FYNNEI, per germline. Between the trimmed V and J ends, which lost 4 bases and 0 bases, there was a span of 13 bases. This CDR3 region has 15 residues. This clone occurred a few times. This chain connects TRBV2 to TRBJ2-7; possible D gene TRBD1, 6 bases. The receptor's source is a female donor in good health, enrolled as a control in a pregnancy study. Material: peripheral blood, obtained after pregnancy. The CDR3 DNA sequence: TGTGCCAGCAGTGGGGTGGCGGACAGCTCCTACGAGCAGTACTTC. Translated, it gives CASSGVADSSYEQYF.